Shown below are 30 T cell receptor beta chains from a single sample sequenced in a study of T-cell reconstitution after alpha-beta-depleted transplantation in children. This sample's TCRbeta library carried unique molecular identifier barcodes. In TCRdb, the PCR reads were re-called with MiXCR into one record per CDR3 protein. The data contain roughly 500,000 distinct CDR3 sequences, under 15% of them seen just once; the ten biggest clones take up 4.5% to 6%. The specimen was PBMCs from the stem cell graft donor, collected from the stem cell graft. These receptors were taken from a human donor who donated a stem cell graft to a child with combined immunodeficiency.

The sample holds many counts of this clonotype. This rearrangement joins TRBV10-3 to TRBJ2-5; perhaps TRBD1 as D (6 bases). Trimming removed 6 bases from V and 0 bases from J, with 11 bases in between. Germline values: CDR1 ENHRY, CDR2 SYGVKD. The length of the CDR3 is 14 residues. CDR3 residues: CAISRTADQETQYF. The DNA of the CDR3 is TGTGCCATCAGCCGGACAGCGGACCAAGAGACCCAGTACTTC.

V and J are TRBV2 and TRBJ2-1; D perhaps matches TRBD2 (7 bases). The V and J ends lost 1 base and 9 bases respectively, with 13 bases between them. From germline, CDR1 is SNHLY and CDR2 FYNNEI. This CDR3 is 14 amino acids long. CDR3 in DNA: TGTGCCAGCAGTGAAGAGGGGGGGCCCGCTGAGCAGTTCTTC. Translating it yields CASSEEGGPAEQFF.

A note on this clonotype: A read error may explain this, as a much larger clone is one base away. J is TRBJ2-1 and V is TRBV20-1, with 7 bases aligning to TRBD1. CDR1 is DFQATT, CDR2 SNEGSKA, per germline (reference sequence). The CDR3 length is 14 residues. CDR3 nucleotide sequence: TGCAGTGCCCTGGGACAGTACTCCTACAATGGGCAGTTCTTC. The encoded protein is CSALGQYSYNGQFF.

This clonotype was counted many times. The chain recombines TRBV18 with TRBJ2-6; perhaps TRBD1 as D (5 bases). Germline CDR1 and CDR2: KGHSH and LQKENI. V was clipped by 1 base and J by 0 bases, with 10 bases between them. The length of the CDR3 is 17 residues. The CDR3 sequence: CASSPRFQGSGANVLTF. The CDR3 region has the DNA TGTGCCAGCTCACCACGGTTTCAGGGCTCTGGGGCCAACGTCCTGACTTTC.

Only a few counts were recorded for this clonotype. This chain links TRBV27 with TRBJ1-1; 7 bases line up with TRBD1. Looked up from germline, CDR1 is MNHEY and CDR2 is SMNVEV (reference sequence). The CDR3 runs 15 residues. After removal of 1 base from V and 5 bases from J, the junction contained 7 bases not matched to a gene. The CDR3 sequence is CASSLFSGGITEAFF. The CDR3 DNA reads TGTGCCAGCAGTTTATTTTCAGGGGGAATTACTGAAGCTTTCTTT.

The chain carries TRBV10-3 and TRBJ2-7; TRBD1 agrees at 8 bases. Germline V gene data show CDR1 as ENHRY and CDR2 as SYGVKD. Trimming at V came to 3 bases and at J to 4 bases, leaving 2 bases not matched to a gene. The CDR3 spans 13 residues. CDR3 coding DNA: TGTGCCATCAGTGAAGACAGGGGTTACGAGCAGTACTTC. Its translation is CAISEDRGYEQYF.

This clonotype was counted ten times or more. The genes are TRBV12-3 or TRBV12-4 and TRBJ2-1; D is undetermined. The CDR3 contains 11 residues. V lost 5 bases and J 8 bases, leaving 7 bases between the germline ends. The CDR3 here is CASSMADEQFF. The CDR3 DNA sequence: TGTGCCAGCAGTATGGCTGATGAGCAGTTCTTC.

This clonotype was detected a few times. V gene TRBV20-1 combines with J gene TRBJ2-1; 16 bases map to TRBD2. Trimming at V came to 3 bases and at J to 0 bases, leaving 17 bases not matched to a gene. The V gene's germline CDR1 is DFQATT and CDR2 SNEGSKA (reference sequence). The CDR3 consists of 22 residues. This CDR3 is CSASRGDRKGLAGGDSYNEQFF. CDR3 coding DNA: TGCAGTGCTAGCCGCGGGGATCGAAAGGGACTAGCGGGAGGGGACTCCTACAATGAGCAGTTCTTC.

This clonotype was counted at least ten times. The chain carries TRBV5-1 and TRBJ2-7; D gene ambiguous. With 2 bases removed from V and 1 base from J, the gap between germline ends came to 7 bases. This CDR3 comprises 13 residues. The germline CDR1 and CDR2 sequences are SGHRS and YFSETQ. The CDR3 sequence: CASSLLGSYEQYF. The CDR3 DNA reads TGCGCCAGCAGCTTATTGGGGTCCTACGAGCAGTACTTC.

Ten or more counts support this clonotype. Here the CDR3 reads CAIRKTSGSYEQYF. The CDR3 DNA reads as TGTGCCATCAGGAAAACTAGCGGGTCCTACGAGCAGTACTTC. The chain couples TRBV10-3 to TRBJ2-7, with TRBD2 matching 9 bases. This CDR3 is built from 14 residues. The germline CDR1 and CDR2 sequences are ENHRY and SYGVKD. J gave up 1 base and V 6 bases, and 4 bases lay outside the gene matches.

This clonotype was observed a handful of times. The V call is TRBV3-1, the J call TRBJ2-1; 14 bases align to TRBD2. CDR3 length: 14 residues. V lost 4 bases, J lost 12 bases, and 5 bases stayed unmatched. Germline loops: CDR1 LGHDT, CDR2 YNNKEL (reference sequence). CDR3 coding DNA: TGTGCCAGCAGCCCCCGGACTAGCGGGGGGACGCAGTTCTTC. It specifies CASSPRTSGGTQFF.

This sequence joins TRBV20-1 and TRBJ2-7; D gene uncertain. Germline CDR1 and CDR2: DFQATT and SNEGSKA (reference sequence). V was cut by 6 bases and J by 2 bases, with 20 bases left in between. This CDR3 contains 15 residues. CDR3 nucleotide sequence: TGCAGTGCCCCGTTTTCTGCGGACCGGACCTACGAGCAGTACTTC. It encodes CSAPFSADRTYEQYF.

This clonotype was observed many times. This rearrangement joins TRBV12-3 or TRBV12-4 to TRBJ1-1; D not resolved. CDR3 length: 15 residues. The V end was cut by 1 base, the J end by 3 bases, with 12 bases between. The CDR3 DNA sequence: TGTGCCAGCAGTTTAGGCGGGCAGTACTACACTGAAGCTTTCTTT. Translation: CASSLGGQYYTEAFF.

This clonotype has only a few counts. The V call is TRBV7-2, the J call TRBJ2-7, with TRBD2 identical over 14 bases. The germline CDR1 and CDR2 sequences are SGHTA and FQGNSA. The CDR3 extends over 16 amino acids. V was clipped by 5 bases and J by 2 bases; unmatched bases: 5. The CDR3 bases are TGTGCCAGCAGCGGGGGACTAGCGGGAGTGCCCTACGAGCAGTACTTC. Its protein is CASSGGLAGVPYEQYF.

DNA of the CDR3: TGCGCCAGCAGCTTGCTAGCCGTTTCCTACGAGCAGTACTTC. Its translation is CASSLLAVSYEQYF. The V call is TRBV5-1, the J call TRBJ2-7, with D possibly being TRBD2 (5 bases). Per germline, CDR1 SGHRS and CDR2 YFSETQ. This CDR3 has 14 residues. Trimming shortened V by 1 base and J by 1 base, and 9 bases separated the two germline ends.

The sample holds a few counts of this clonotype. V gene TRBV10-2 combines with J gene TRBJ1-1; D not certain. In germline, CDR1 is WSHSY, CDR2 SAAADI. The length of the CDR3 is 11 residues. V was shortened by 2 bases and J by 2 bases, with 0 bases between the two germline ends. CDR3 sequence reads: CASSENTEAFF. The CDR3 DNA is TGCGCCAGCAGTGAGAACACTGAAGCTTTCTTT.

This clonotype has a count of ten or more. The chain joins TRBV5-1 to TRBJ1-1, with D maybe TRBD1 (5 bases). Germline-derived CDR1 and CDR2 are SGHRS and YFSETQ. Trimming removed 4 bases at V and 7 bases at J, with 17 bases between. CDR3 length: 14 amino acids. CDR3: CASSPRQGRIEAFF. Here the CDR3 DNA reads TGCGCCAGCAGCCCCAGGCAGGGACGTATTGAAGCTTTCTTT.

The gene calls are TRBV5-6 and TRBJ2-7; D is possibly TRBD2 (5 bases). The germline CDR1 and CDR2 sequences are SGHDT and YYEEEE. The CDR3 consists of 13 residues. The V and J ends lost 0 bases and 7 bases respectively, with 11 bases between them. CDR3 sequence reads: CASSLGGSWEQYF. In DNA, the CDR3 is TGTGCCAGCAGCTTGGGCGGGTCTTGGGAGCAGTACTTC. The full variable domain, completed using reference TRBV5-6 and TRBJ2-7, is DAGVTQSPTHLIKTRGQQVTLRCSPKSGHDTVSWYQQALGQGPQFIFQYYEEEERQRGNFPDRFSGHQFPNYSSELNVNALLLGDSALYLCASSLGGSWEQYFGPGTRLTVT.

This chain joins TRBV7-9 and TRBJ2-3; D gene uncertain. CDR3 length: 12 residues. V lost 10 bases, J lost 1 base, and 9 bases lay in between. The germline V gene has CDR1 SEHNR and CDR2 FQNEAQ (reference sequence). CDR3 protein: CAIQDGTDTQYF. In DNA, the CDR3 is TGTGCCATCCAGGACGGCACAGATACGCAGTATTTT.

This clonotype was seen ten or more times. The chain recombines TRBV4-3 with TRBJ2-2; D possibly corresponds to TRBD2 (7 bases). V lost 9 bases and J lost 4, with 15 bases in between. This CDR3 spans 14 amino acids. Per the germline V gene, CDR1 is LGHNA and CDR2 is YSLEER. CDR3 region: CASTWGGGTGELFF. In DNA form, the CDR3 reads TGCGCCAGTACTTGGGGGGGCGGCACCGGGGAGCTGTTTTTT.

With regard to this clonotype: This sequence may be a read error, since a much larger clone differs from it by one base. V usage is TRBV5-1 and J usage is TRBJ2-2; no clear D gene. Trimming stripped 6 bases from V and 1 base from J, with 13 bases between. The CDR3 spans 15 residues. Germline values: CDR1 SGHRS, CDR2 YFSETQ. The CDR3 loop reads CASTLDRVNTGELFF. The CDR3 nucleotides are TGCGCCAGCACCCTCGACCGCGTGAACACCGGGGAGCTGTTTTTT.

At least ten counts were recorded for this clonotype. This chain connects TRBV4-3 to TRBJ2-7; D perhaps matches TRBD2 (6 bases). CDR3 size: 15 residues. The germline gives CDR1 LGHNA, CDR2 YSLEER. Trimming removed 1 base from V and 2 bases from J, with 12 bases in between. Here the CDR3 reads CASSQVAGITYEQYF. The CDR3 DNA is TGCGCCAGCAGCCAAGTCGCGGGGATTACCTACGAGCAGTACTTC.

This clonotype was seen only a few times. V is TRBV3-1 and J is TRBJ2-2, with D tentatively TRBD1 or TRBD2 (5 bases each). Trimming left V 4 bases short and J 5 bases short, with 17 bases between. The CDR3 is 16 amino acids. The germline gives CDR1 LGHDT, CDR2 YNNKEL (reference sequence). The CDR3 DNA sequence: TGTGCCAGCAGCCCTGCGACGGGACCGGGGACCGGGGAGCTGTTTTTT. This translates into CASSPATGPGTGELFF.

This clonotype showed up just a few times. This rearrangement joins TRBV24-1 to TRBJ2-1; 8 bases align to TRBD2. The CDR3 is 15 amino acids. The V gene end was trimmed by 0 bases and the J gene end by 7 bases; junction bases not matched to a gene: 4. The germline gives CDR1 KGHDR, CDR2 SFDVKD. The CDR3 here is CATSDLFASGNEQFF. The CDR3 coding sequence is TGTGCCACCAGTGATTTGTTCGCTAGCGGGAATGAGCAGTTCTTC.

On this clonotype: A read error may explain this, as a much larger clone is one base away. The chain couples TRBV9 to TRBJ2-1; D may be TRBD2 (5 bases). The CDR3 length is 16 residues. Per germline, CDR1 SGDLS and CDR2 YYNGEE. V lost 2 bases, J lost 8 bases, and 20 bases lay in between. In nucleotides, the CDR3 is TGTGCCAGCAGCGTCAGTTCGGGGTTAACAACGGATGAGCAGTTCTTC. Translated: CASSVSSGLTTDEQFF.

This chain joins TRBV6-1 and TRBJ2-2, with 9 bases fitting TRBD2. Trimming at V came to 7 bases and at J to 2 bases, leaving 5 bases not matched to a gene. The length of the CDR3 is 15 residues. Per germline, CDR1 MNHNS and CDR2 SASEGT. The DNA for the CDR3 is TGTGCCAGCACCGGGACTAGCAGAAACACCGGGGAGCTGTTTTTT. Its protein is CASTGTSRNTGELFF.

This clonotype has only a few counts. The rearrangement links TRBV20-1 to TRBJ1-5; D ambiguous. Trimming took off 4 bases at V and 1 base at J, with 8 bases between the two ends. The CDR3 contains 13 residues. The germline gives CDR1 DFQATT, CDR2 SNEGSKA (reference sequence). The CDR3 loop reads CSAIPGSNQPQHF. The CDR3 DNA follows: TGCAGTGCTATTCCGGGGAGCAATCAGCCCCAGCATTTT.

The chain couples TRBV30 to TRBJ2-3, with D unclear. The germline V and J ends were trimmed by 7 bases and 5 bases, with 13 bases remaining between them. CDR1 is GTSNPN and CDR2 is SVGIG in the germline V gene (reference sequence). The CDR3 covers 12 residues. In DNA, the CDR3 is TGTGCCTTTAGCAGAGACAAAGATACGCAGTATTTT. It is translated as CAFSRDKDTQYF.

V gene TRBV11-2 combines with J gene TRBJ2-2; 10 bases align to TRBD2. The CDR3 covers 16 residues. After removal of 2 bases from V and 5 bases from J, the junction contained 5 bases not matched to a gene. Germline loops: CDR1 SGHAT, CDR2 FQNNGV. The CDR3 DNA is TGTGCCAGCAGCTTACCCGGGACTAGCGTTACCGGGGAGCTGTTTTTT. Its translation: CASSLPGTSVTGELFF.

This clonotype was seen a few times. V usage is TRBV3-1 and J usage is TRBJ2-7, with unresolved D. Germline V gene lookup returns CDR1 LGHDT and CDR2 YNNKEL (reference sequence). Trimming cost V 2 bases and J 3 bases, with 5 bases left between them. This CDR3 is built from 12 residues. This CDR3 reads CASSQTVYEQYF. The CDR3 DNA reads TGTGCCAGCAGCCAAACGGTCTACGAGCAGTACTTC.